The clone carrying this TCR beta chain was detected a few times. The method was immunoSEQ multiplex PCR; TCRdb's version includes in-frame clones alone and lacks a portion of them. Found here are more than 95,000 clones, around 88% of them singletons; the top ten hold over 15%. Between the trimmed V and J ends, which lost 5 bases and 2 bases, there was a span of 7 bases. This CDR3 spans 12 amino acids. Germline V lookup: CDR1 SGHTA, CDR2 FQGNSA. The sample originates from a study of control samples from healthy donors and cancer patients. The V and J genes are TRBV7-2 and TRBJ2-7; no definite D call. The sequenced material came from PBMCs. The receptor was isolated from a man in his sixties with lung cancer. CDR3 bases: TGTGCCAGCAGCCTTGTGCCCTACGAGCAGTACTTC. Its translation is CASSLVPYEQYF. The full variable domain, rest sourced from reference TRBV7-2 and TRBJ2-7, is GAGVSQSPSNKVTEKGKDVELRCDPISGHTALYWYRQSLGQGLEFLIYFQGNSAPDKSGLPSDRFSAERTGGSVSTLTIQRTQQEDSAVYLCASSLVPYEQYFGPGTRLTVT.